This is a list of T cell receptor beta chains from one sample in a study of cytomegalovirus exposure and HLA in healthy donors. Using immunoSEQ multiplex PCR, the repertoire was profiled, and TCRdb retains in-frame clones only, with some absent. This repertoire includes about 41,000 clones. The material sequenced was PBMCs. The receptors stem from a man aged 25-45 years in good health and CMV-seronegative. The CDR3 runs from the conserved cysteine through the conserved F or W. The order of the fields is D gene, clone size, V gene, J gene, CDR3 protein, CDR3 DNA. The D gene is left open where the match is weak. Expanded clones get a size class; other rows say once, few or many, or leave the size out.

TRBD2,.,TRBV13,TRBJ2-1,CASSLEASGEHNEQFF,TGTGCCAGCAGCTTAGAAGCTAGCGGGGAGCACAACGAGCAGTTCTTC
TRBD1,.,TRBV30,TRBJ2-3,CAWSGTGGITDTQYF,TGTGCCTGGAGTGGGACAGGGGGTATAACAGATACGCAGTATTTT
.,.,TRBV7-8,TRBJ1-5,CASSSDISNQPQHF,TGTGCCAGCAGCTCTGACATCAGCAATCAGCCCCAGCATTTT
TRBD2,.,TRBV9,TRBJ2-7,CASSVGSGTGSYEQYF,TGTGCCAGCAGCGTAGGAAGCGGGACTGGCTCCTACGAGCAGTACTTC
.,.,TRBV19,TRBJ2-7,CASSILQGRTYEQYF,TGTGCCAGTAGTATCTTGCAGGGAAGAACCTACGAGCAGTACTTC
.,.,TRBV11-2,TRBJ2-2,CASSLFQNTGELFF,TGTGCCAGCAGCTTATTCCAGAACACCGGGGAGCTGTTTTTT
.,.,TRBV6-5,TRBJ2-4,CASMGSKNIQYF,TGTGCCAGCATGGGCAGCAAAAACATTCAGTACTTC
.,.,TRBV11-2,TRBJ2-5,CASSLNSGVQGETQYF,TGTGCCAGCAGCTTAAATTCAGGGGTCCAGGGGGAGACCCAGTACTTC
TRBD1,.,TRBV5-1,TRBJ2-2,CASSLKGQRSNTGELFF,TGCGCCAGCAGCTTAAAGGGACAGCGTTCGAACACCGGGGAGCTGTTTTTT
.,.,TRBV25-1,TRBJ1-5,CASSDFSGPQHF,TGTGCCAGCAGTGATTTTTCAGGCCCCCAGCATTTT
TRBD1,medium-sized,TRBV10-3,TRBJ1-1,CAISVRIDREDTEAFF,TGTGCCATCAGTGTGAGGATAGACAGGGAAGACACTGAAGCTTTCTTT
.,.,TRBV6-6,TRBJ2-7,CASSRDGLNTYEQYF,TGTGCCAGCAGTCGGGACGGACTAAATACCTACGAGCAGTACTTC
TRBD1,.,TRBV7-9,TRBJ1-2,CASSLGGTGKDYGYTF,TGTGCCAGCAGCTTAGGGGGGACAGGGAAGGACTATGGCTACACCTTC
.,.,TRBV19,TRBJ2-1,CASKISGGSSYNEQFF,TGTGCCAGTAAAATCAGTGGGGGCAGCTCCTACAATGAGCAGTTCTTC
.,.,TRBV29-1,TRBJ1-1,CMGANTEAFF,TGTATGGGGGCGAACACTGAAGCTTTCTTT
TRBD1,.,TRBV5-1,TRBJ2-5,CASSLGGGLQENQYF,TGCGCCAGCAGCTTGGGAGGGGGCCTACAGGAGAACCAGTACTTC
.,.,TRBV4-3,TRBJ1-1,CASSQDLVGQPNTEAFF,TGCGCCAGCAGCCAAGATCTCGTCGGACAGCCGAACACTGAAGCTTTCTTT
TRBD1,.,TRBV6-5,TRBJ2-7,CASSFLGRGPYEQYF,TGTGCCAGCAGTTTCCTCGGCAGGGGGCCCTACGAGCAGTACTTC
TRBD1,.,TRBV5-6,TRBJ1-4,CASSLAGQVREKLFF,TGTGCCAGCAGCTTGGCGGGACAGGTTCGTGAAAAACTGTTTTTT
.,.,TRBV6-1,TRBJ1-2,CASSDQQGIEGYTF,TGTGCCAGCAGTGATCAACAGGGAATTGAGGGCTACACCTTC
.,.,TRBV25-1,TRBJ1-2,CASSELTGNNRYGYTF,TGTGCCAGCAGTGAACTTACAGGCAATAATCGCTATGGCTACACCTTC
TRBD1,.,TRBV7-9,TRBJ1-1,CASSLVIGTGGTEAFF,TGTGCCAGCAGCTTAGTTATCGGGACAGGGGGCACTGAAGCTTTCTTT
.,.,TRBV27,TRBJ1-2,CASSIQGANYGYTF,TGTGCCAGCAGCATACAGGGTGCTAACTATGGCTACACCTTC
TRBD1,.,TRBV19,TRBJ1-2,CASSRGQRNYGYTF,TGTGCCAGTAGTCGGGGACAGCGTAACTATGGCTACACCTTC
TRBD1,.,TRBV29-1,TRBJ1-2,CSVEELTGFGYTF,TGCAGCGTTGAAGAGTTGACAGGGTTCGGCTACACCTTC
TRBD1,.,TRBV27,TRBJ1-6,CASSRVGQGAISYNSPLHF,TGTGCCAGCAGTCGAGTGGGACAGGGGGCAATCTCCTATAATTCACCCCTCCACTTT
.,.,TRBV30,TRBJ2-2,CAWTVAVNTGELFF,TGTGCCTGGACGGTAGCGGTGAACACCGGGGAGCTGTTTTTT
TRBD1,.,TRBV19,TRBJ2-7,CASSSLGQDYEQYF,TGTGCCAGTAGTTCCCTCGGACAGGACTACGAGCAGTACTTC
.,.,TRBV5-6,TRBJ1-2,CASSLAGINYGYTF,TGTGCCAGCAGCTTGGCCGGGATTAACTATGGCTACACCTTC
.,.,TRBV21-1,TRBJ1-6,CASSKDETGHSPLHF,TGTGCCAGCAGCAAAGATGAGACAGGGCACTCACCCCTCCACTTT
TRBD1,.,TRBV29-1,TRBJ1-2,CSAGQGPTGVYGYTF,TGCAGCGCAGGACAGGGACCGACTGGGGTATATGGCTACACCTTC
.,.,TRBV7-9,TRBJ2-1,CASSLAGLANTPYNEQFF,TGTGCCAGCAGCTTAGCAGGGCTAGCGAATACTCCCTACAATGAGCAGTTCTTC
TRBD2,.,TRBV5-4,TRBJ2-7,CASSLTGTSSYEQYF,TGTGCCAGCAGCTTGACCGGGACTAGTTCCTACGAGCAGTACTTC
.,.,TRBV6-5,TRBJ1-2,CASRTGQGGRGYTF,TGTGCCAGCAGGACGGGACAAGGGGGTCGTGGCTACACCTTC
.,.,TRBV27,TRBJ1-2,CASSHDMDYGYTF,TGTGCCAGCAGTCATGACATGGACTATGGCTACACCTTC
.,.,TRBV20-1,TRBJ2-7,CSAWGRYEQYF,TGCAGTGCTTGGGGGCGCTACGAGCAGTACTTC
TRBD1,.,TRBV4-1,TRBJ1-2,CASSPRDSYGYTF,TGCGCCAGCAGCCCCCGGGACAGTTATGGCTACACCTTC
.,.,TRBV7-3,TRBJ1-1,CASSLTSGYTEAFF,TGTGCCAGCAGCTTAACGTCCGGGTACACTGAAGCTTTCTTT
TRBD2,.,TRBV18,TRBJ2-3,CASSSGLAGGSTDTQYF,TGTGCCAGCTCATCGGGACTAGCGGGGGGTAGCACAGATACGCAGTATTTT
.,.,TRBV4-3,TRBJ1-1,CASSQVQDKPNTEAFF,TGCGCCAGCAGCCAGGTTCAGGACAAGCCGAACACTGAAGCTTTCTTT
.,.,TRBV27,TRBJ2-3,CASKGRRETDTQYF,TGTGCCAGCAAGGGCAGGCGGGAAACAGATACGCAGTATTTT
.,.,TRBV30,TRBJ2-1,CAWNRPTRKYNEQFF,TGTGCCTGGAACAGGCCGACTCGCAAGTACAATGAGCAGTTCTTC
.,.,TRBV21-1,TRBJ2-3,CALSGGHTDTQYF,TGTGCCTTGAGCGGGGGTCACACAGATACGCAGTATTTT
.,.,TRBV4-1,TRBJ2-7,CASSRGGHNEQYF,TGCGCCAGCAGCCGGGGGGGCCACAACGAGCAGTACTTC
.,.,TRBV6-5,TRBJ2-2,CASRKGGAAGELFF,TGTGCCAGCAGAAAAGGGGGGGCTGCCGGGGAGCTGTTTTTT
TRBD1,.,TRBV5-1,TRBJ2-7,CASSAGQGSSSYEQYF,TGCGCCAGCAGCGCCGGACAGGGTTCGAGCTCCTACGAGCAGTACTTC
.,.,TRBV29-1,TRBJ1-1,CSVIRGLNTEAFF,TGCAGCGTCATCAGGGGCCTGAACACTGAAGCTTTCTTT
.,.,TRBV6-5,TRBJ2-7,CAAGRQNTYEQYF,TGTGCCGCAGGAAGACAGAACACCTACGAGCAGTACTTC
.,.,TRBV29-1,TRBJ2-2,CSFGRGGGELFF,TGCAGCTTCGGCCGAGGAGGCGGGGAGCTGTTTTTT
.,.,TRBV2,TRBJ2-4,CASSGTDLAKNIQYF,TGTGCCAGCAGTGGGACGGACTTGGCCAAAAACATTCAGTACTTC
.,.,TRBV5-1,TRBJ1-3,CASRPSELTGSGNTIYF,TGCGCCAGTCGCCCTTCCGAACTAACAGGCTCTGGAAACACCATATATTTT
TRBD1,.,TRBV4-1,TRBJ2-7,CASSQDKPGQGIYEQYF,TGCGCCAGCAGCCAAGATAAGCCGGGACAGGGGATCTACGAGCAGTACTTC
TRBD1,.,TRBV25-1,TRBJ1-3,CASSDDRVAGNTIYF,TGTGCCAGCAGTGATGACAGGGTGGCTGGAAACACCATATATTTT
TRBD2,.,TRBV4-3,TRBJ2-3,CASSQGLASWAGDKQYF,TGCGCCAGCAGCCAAGGCTTGGCCTCTTGGGCGGGAGATAAGCAGTATTTT
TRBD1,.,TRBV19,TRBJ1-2,CASLGTGGGGYTF,TGTGCCAGTTTGGGGACAGGGGGCGGTGGCTACACCTTC
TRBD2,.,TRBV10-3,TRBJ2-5,CAIRDSGREGETQYF,TGTGCCATCAGGGATAGCGGGAGGGAAGGCGAGACCCAGTACTTC
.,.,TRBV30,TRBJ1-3,CAWSVAGGNTIYF,TGTGCCTGGAGTGTGGCAGGAGGAAACACCATATATTTT
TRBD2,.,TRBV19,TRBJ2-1,CASNRAGGPSFF,TGTGCCAGTAACCGTGCGGGAGGGCCATCGTTCTTC
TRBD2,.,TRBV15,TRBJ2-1,CATSRPSGGVYNEQFF,TGTGCCACCAGCAGACCTAGCGGGGGAGTTTACAATGAGCAGTTCTTC